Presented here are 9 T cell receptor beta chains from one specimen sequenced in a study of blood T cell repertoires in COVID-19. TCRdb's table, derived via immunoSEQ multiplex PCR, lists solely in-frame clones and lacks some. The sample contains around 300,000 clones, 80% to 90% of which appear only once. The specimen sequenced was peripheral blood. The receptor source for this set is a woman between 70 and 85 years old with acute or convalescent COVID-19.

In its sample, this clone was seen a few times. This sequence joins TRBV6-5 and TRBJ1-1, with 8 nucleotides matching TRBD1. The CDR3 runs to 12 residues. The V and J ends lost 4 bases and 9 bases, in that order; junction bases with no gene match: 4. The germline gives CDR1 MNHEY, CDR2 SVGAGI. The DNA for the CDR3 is TGTGCCAGCAGTTTTGGACAGGGAAAAGCTTTCTTT. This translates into CASSFGQGKAFF.

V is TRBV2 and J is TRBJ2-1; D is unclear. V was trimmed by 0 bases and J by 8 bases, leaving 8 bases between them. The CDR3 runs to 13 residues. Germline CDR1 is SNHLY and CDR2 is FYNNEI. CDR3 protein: CASSEARKDEQFF. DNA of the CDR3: TGTGCCAGCAGTGAAGCGAGGAAGGATGAGCAGTTCTTC.

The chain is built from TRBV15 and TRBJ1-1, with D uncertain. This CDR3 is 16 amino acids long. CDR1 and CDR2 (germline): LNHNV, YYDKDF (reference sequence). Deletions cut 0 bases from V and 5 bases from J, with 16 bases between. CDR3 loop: CATSRDRLEQVTEAFF. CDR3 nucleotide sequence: TGTGCCACCAGCAGAGATCGCCTCGAACAAGTGACTGAAGCTTTCTTT.

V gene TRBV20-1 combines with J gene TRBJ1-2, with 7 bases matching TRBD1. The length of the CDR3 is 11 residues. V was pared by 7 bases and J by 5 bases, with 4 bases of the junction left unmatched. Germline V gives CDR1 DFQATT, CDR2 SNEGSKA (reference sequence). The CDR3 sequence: CSVGGQYGYTF. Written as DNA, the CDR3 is TGCAGTGTAGGGGGCCAGTATGGCTACACCTTC.

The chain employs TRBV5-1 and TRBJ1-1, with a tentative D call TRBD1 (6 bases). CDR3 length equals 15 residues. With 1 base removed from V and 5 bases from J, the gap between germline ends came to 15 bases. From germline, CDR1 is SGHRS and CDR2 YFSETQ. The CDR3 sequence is CASSLLQGLITEAFF. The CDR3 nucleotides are TGCGCCAGCAGCTTGTTACAGGGTTTAATAACTGAAGCTTTCTTT.

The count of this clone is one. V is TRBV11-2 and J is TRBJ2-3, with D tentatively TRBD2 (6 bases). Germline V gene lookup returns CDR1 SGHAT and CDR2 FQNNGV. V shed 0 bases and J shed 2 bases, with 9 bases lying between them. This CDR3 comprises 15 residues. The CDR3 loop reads CASSLDGGDTDTQYF. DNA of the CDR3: TGTGCCAGCAGCTTAGATGGCGGGGACACAGATACGCAGTATTTT.

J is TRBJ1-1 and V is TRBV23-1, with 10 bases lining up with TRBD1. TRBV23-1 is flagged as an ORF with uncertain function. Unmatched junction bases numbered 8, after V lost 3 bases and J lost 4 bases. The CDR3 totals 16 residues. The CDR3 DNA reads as TGCGCCAGCAGTCAGAATGACAGGGGGCGGGCCACTGAAGCTTTCTTT. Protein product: CASSQNDRGRATEAFF.

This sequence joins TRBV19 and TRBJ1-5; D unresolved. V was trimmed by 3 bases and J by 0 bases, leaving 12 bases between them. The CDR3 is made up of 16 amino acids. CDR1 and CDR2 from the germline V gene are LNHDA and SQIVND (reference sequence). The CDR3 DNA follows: TGTGCCAGTAGTATGTGGAGTGGCAATAGCAATCAGCCCCAGCATTTT. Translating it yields CASSMWSGNSNQPQHF. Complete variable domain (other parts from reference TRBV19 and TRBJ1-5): DGGITQSPKYLFRKEGQNVTLSCEQNLNHDAMYWYRQDPGQGLRLIYYSQIVNDFQKGDIAEGYSVSREKKESFPLTVTSAQKNPTAFYLCASSMWSGNSNQPQHFGDGTRLSIL.

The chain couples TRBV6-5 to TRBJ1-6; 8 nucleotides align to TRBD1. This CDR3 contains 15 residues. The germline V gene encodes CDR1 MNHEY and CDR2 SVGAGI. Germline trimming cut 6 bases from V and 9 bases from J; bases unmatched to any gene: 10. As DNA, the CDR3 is TGTGCCAGCAGGGGGATGACAGGGGCGAGTTCACCCCTCCACTTT. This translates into CASRGMTGASSPLHF.